This TCR beta chain was identified in a study of T cells in localized non-small cell lung cancer. Study observations and caveats: Adjacent uninvolved lung tissue had the highest T cell clonality, exceeding tumor. An association was observed between higher blood T cell density and longer overall survival. Owing to sequencing of a solitary tumor region, heterogeneity cannot be discounted. Median roughly 57 top-100 tumor clones were shared with paired adjacent lung.

The CDR3 runs to 15 residues. V was clipped by 4 bases and J by 0 bases, with 10 bases between them. CDR1 and CDR2 (germline): LNHNV, YYDKDF (reference sequence). Notes on this clone: The antigen is unknown.

The protocol was immunoSEQ multiplex PCR, while the TCRdb copy is restricted to in-frame clones and leaves out a portion. Of 45,000 to 60,000 clones in the sample, around three quarters were seen once. This TCR derives from a woman aged 40-70 years with stage II lung adenocarcinoma. The chain has TRBV15 and TRBJ1-5; D not certain. The sample here was PBMCs, taken before any cancer treatment. The chain's CDR3 is CATSTGLSSNQPQHF. DNA for the CDR3: TGTGCCACCAGCACTGGACTGTCTAGCAATCAGCCCCAGCATTTT.